This entry lists 9 T cell receptor beta chains sequenced from one sample in a study of T cell repertoires in cytomegalovirus infection. TCRdb used MiXCR to reprocess the reads, holding one entry per CDR3 protein. The repertoire consists of 300,000 to 450,000 distinct CDR3 sequences, with 15% to 20% occurring once and the leading ten covering 8.7%. Sequencing was carried out using PBMCs. These TCRs come from a human donor in good health (CMV status not recorded). Some clones in this sample may be carry-over from other donors' samples.

This clonotype showed up just a few times. The chain recombines TRBV20-1 with TRBJ2-7, with 8 bases that match TRBD1. CDR3 size: 13 residues. Germline CDR1 DFQATT, CDR2 SNEGSKA (reference sequence). With 3 bases clipped from V and 7 bases from J, the junction kept 8 bases outside the gene matches. This CDR3 reads CSARTGDLWEQYF. CDR3 bases: TGCAGTGCTAGGACAGGGGACCTCTGGGAGCAGTACTTC.

This clonotype was recorded a few times. The rearrangement joins TRBV7-2 to TRBJ1-2; D remains unclear. Trimming cost V 2 bases and J 8 bases, with 24 bases left between them. Germline V lookup: CDR1 SGHTA, CDR2 FQGNSA. The CDR3 totals 17 residues. In DNA form, the CDR3 reads TGTGCCAGCAGCTTATCCGTTCTGAGGACTGCTATAGAAGGCTACACCTTC. Translated, it gives CASSLSVLRTAIEGYTF. The full variable domain, with the rest looked up from reference TRBV7-2 and TRBJ1-2, is GAGVSQSPSNKVTEKGKDVELRCDPISGHTALYWYRQSLGQGLEFLIYFQGNSAPDKSGLPSDRFSAERTGGSVSTLTIQRTQQEDSAVYLCASSLSVLRTAIEGYTFGSGTRLTVV.

This clonotype appeared many times. J is TRBJ2-4 and V is TRBV7-2; tentatively, D is TRBD2 (5 bases). Germline V lookup: CDR1 SGHTA, CDR2 FQGNSA. V was pared by 5 bases and J by 6 bases, with 14 bases between. The CDR3 is 14 residues long. The DNA of the CDR3 is TGTGCCAGCAGCCTCACTAGTCTGCGAAACATTCAGTACTTC. This encodes CASSLTSLRNIQYF.

This clonotype was recorded at least ten times. The genes are TRBV19 and TRBJ1-1; no clear D gene. V was trimmed by 2 bases and J by 4 bases, leaving 8 bases between them. CDR3 length: 13 amino acids. In germline, CDR1 is LNHDA, CDR2 SQIVND (reference sequence). The CDR3 is CASSISAGTEAFF. The CDR3 coding sequence is TGTGCCAGTAGTATATCCGCCGGCACTGAAGCTTTCTTT.

This clonotype was counted between two and nine times. The chain uses TRBV18 and TRBJ2-7; maybe TRBD1 (5 bases). The V gene's germline CDR1 is KGHSH and CDR2 LQKENI. V lost 6 bases and J lost 3, with 15 bases in between. The CDR3 sequence is 14 residues long. The CDR3 reads CASSTRGIDYEQYF. The DNA of the CDR3 is TGTGCCAGCTCCACAAGGGGTATTGACTACGAGCAGTACTTC.

The V gene is TRBV7-2, the J gene TRBJ2-3; D gene ambiguous. Germline-derived CDR1 and CDR2 are SGHTA and FQGNSA. V lost 6 bases and J 3 bases, leaving 22 bases between the germline ends. The CDR3 is 17 amino acids. The CDR3 sequence: CASRSYGLSLGTDTQYF. The CDR3, as DNA: TGTGCCAGCAGGTCCTATGGCCTCTCCTTAGGTACAGATACGCAGTATTTT.

Here the CDR3 DNA reads TGTGCCAGCATGCCCCCGGGGGTCCTGCCCTCCGAGCAGTACTTC. It specifies CASMPPGVLPSEQYF. The chain joins TRBV2 to TRBJ2-7, with D perhaps matching TRBD2 (6 bases). Trimming removed 7 bases at V and 6 bases at J, with 22 bases between. The length of the CDR3 is 15 residues. Germline CDR1 reads SNHLY; CDR2 reads FYNNEI.

This clonotype has ten or more counts. The rearrangement joins TRBV7-2 to TRBJ2-2; TRBD1 aligns across 10 bases. Germline CDR1 is SGHTA and CDR2 is FQGNSA. V lost 3 bases to trimming and J lost 6 bases; unmatched junction nucleotides: 7. The CDR3 is 16 residues long. The CDR3 protein is CASSFTGTGVPGELFF. For the CDR3, the DNA is TGTGCCAGCAGCTTTACCGGGACAGGGGTGCCCGGGGAGCTGTTTTTT. Combining the CDR3 with reference TRBV7-2 and TRBJ2-2 gives the whole variable domain GAGVSQSPSNKVTEKGKDVELRCDPISGHTALYWYRQSLGQGLEFLIYFQGNSAPDKSGLPSDRFSAERTGGSVSTLTIQRTQQEDSAVYLCASSFTGTGVPGELFFGEGSRLTVL.

This clonotype was seen a handful of times. A much larger clone is a single base away; this may be a read error. V is TRBV12-3 or TRBV12-4 and J is TRBJ2-1, with a possible D match to TRBD2 (5 bases). This CDR3 is built from 13 residues. Deletions cut 6 bases from V and 3 bases from J, with 9 bases between. CDR3 nucleotide sequence: TGTGCCAGCAGCTTTACTAGCTACAATGAGCAGTTCTTC. Protein product: CASSFTSYNEQFF.